The clone carrying this T cell receptor (beta chain) has at least ten counts. Its specificity is unknown. This entry comes from a study of CD8 T cells in ankylosing spondylitis. Study-wide points: Reported data indicate significant enrichment of disease-linked clones within matched ankylosing spondylitis synovial fluid. Ankylosing spondylitis blood seemed to carry a telltale TCR beta motif made of about 8 highly homologous variants. Relatively scarce in peripheral blood, disease-linked clones were CD8+.

Trimming took 2 bases from V and 7 from J, leaving 9 bases between them. Germline CDR1 is KGHSH and CDR2 is LQKENI. The CDR3 has 14 residues. One entry per CDR3 protein results from TCRdb running MiXCR on the 5' RACE reads. The table has 500,000 to 650,000 distinct CDR3 sequences, approximately 5% seen once. This receptor was taken from a male donor with ankylosing spondylitis. Source material: blood, either unsorted or a sorted T cell fraction (not recorded which). The chain uses TRBV18 and TRBJ1-6, with D maybe TRBD1 (6 bases). This CDR3 is CASSPMTGNSPLHF. In nucleotides, the CDR3 is TGTGCCAGCTCACCAATGACAGGCAATTCACCCCTCCACTTT.